What follows is one TCR beta chain and its context. This sample stems from a study of shared clonotypes between healthy human individuals. Clones were sequenced by immunoSEQ multiplex PCR, and TCRdb holds only the in-frame ones, with some missing. In the table there are a few hundred thousand clones, 96% of which are singletons. Germline V gene data show CDR1 as DFQATT and CDR2 as SNEGSKA (reference sequence). This CDR3 is 11 amino acids long. The germline V and J ends were trimmed by 3 bases and 4 bases, with 6 bases remaining between them. The V call is TRBV20-1, the J call TRBJ1-1; D is unresolved. The TCR sequence derives from a young man in good health. The specimen was memory CD8+ T cells sorted from blood. Subset indicated: CD45RO+ cells pooled with CCR7-negative TemRA cells. CDR3 in DNA: TGCAGTGCTAGGACGGCCACTGAAGCTTTCTTT. Translation: CSARTATEAFF.